The T cell receptor beta chain described here comes from a study of CD8 T cells in ankylosing spondylitis. With V trimmed by 0 bases and J by 2 bases, 9 bases remained unmatched. The germline CDR1 and CDR2 sequences are LGHNA and YNFKEQ. The CDR3 spans 18 residues. Using quantitative 5'-RACE with molecular barcodes, the authors made TCR beta libraries. TCRdb called the 5' RACE reads again in MiXCR, with one record for every CDR3 protein. The sample has hundreds of thousands of distinct CDR3 sequences; 15% to 20% are singletons. This clonotype appeared a few times. Antigen unknown. Regarding the study as a whole: Certain motif variants had earlier appeared in reactive arthritis synovial fluid and blood. Reports say disease-linked clones showed up significantly more in matched ankylosing spondylitis synovial fluid. Disease-linked clones displayed a CD8+ phenotype and appeared relatively rarely in peripheral blood.

V and J are TRBV4-2 and TRBJ2-5; 10 bases agree with TRBD2. The sample comprised blood, either unsorted or a sorted T cell fraction (not recorded which). This receptor was obtained from a male donor with ankylosing spondylitis or in good health (not recorded which). CDR3 sequence: CASSQDGGTSAGQETQYF. The CDR3 DNA follows: TGTGCCAGCAGCCAAGATGGTGGGACTAGCGCTGGACAAGAGACCCAGTACTTC.